This T cell receptor (beta chain) was profiled in a study of blood T cell repertoires in COVID-19. Across the study: Sites across the United States, Italy and Spain contributed samples from acute and convalescent COVID-19. Sources were T cells, B-cell-depleted T cells, or PBMCs; the material itself was cDNA or gDNA.

Clones were sequenced by immunoSEQ multiplex PCR, and TCRdb holds only the in-frame ones, with some missing. This repertoire shows some 280,000 clones, 70% to 90% found once; its top ten account for about 3%. Germline assignment: CDR1 KGHDR and CDR2 SFDVKD. This CDR3 spans 15 amino acids. Unmatched junction bases numbered 1, after V lost 3 bases and J lost 1 base. This chain links TRBV24-1 with TRBJ2-3; TRBD2 matches at 9 bases. This TCR was recovered from a woman aged 30 to 39 with active or convalescent COVID-19. Source material: peripheral blood. CDR3 sequence (DNA): TGTGCCACCAGTGATGTAGCGGGGGGCACAGATACGCAGTATTTT. As protein: CATSDVAGGTDTQYF.